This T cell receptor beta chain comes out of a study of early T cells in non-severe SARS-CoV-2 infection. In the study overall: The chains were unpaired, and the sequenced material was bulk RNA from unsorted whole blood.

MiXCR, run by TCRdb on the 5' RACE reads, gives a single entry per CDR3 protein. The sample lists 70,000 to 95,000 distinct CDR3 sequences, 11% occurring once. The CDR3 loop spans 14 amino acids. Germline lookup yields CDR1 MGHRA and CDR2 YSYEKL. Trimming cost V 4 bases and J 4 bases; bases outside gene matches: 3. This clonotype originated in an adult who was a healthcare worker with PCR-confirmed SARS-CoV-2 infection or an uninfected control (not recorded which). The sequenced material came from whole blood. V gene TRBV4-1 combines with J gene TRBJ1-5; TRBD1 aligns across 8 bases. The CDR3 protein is CASSLDRVNQPQHF. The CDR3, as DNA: TGCGCCAGCAGCCTGGACAGGGTAAATCAGCCCCAGCATTTT.